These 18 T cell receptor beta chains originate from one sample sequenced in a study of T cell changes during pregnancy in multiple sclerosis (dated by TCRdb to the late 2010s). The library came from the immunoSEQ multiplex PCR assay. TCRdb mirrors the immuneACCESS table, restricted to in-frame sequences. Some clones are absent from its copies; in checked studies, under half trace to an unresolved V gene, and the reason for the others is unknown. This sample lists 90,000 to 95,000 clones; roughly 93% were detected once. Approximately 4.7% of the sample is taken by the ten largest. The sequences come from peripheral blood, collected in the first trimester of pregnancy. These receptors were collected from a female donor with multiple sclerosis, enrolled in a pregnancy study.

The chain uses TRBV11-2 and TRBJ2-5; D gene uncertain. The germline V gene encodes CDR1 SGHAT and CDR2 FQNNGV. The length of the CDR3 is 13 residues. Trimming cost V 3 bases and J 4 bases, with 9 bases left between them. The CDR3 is CASSFGESETQYF. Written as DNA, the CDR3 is TGTGCCAGCAGCTTCGGAGAATCAGAGACCCAGTACTTC. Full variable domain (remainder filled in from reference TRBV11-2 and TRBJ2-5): EAGVAQSPRYKIIEKRQSVAFWCNPISGHATLYWYQQILGQGPKLLIQFQNNGVVDDSQLPKDRFSAERLKGVDSTLKIQPAKLEDSAVYLCASSFGESETQYFGPGTRLLVL.

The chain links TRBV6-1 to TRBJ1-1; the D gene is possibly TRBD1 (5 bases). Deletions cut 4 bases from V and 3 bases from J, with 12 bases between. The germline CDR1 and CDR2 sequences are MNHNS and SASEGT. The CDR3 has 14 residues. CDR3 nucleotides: TGTGCCAGCAGTGGAGACAGTCAGTACACTGAAGCTTTCTTT. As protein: CASSGDSQYTEAFF.

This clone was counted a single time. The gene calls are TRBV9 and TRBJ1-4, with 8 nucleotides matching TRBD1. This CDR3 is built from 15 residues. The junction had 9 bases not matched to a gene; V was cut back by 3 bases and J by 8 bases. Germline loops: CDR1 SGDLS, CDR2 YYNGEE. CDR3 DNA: TGTGCCAGCAGCGAGGGGGGGACAGGCCGCGAAAAACTGTTTTTT. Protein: CASSEGGTGREKLFF.

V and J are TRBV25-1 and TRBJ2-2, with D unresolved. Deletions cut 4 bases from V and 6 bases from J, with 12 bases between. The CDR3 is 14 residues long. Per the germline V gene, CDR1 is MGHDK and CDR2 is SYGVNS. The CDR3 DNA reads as TGTGCCAGCAGTGGTGCAAAGCACCCCGGGGAGCTGTTTTTT. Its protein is CASSGAKHPGELFF.

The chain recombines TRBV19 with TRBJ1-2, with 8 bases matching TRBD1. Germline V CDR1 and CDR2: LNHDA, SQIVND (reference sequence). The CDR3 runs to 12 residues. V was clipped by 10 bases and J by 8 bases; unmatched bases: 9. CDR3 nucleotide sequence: TGTGCCACGTGGGACAGGATAAGAGGCTACACCTTC. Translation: CATWDRIRGYTF.

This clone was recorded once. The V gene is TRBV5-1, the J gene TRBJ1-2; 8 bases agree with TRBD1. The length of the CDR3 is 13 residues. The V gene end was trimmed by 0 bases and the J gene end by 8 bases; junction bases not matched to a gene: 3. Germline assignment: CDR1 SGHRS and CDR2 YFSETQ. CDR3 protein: CASSLGQGSGYTF. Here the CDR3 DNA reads TGCGCCAGCAGCTTGGGACAGGGGAGCGGCTACACCTTC.

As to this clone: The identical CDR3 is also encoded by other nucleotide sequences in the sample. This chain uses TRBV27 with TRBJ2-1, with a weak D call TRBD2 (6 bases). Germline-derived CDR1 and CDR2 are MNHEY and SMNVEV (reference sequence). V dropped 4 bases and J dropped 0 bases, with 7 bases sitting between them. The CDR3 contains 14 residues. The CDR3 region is CASSWGDSYNEQFF. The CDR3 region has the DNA TGTGCCAGCAGTTGGGGGGACTCCTACAATGAGCAGTTCTTC.

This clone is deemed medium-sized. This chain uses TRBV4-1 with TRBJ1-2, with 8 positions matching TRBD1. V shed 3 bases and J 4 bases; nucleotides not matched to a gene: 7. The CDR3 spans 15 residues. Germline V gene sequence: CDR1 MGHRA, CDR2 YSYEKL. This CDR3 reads CASSHVPGGGYGYTF. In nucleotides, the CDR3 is TGCGCCAGCAGCCACGTCCCAGGGGGCGGCTATGGCTACACCTTC.

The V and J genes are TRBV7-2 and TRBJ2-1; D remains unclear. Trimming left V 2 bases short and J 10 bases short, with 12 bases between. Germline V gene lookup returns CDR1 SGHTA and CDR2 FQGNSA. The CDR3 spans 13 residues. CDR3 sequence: CASSLFVLPEQFF. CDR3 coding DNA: TGTGCCAGCAGCTTATTCGTCCTCCCCGAGCAGTTCTTC. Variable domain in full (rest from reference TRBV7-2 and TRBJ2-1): GAGVSQSPSNKVTEKGKDVELRCDPISGHTALYWYRQSLGQGLEFLIYFQGNSAPDKSGLPSDRFSAERTGGSVSTLTIQRTQQEDSAVYLCASSLFVLPEQFFGPGTRLTVL.

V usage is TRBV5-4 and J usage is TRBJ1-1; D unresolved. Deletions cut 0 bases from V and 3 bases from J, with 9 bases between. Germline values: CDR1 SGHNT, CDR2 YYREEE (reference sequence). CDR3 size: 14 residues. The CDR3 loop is CASSLGLGDTEAFF. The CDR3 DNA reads TGTGCCAGCAGCTTGGGTTTGGGAGACACTGAAGCTTTCTTT.

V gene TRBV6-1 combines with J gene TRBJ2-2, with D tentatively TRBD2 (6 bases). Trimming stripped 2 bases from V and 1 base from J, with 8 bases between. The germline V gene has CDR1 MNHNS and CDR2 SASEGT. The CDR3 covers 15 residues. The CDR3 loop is CASSERGRNTGELFF. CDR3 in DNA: TGTGCCAGCAGTGAACGGGGGAGGAACACCGGGGAGCTGTTTTTT.

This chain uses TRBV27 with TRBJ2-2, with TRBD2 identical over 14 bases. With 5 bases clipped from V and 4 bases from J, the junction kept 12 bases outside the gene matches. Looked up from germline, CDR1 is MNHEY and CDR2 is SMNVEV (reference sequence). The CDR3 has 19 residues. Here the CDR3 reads CASSAGLAGAPARTGELFF. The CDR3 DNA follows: TGTGCCAGCAGTGCGGGACTAGCGGGGGCTCCTGCACGCACCGGGGAGCTGTTTTTT.

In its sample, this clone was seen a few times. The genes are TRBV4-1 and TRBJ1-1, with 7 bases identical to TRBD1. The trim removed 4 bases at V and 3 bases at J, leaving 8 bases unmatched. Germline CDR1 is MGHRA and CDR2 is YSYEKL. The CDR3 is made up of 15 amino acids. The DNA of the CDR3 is TGCGCCAGCAGCCCAGGGACAGCCGGATACACTGAAGCTTTCTTT. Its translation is CASSPGTAGYTEAFF.

The CDR3 DNA reads TGTGCCAGTAGTATAGAAATGCCAGGGCGAGGCAATCAGCCCCAGCATTTT. Translated, it gives CASSIEMPGRGNQPQHF. V gene TRBV19 combines with J gene TRBJ1-5, with D perhaps TRBD1 (5 bases). Trimming removed 0 bases from V and 2 bases from J, with 14 bases in between. Germline values: CDR1 LNHDA, CDR2 SQIVND (reference sequence). This CDR3 is 17 amino acids long.

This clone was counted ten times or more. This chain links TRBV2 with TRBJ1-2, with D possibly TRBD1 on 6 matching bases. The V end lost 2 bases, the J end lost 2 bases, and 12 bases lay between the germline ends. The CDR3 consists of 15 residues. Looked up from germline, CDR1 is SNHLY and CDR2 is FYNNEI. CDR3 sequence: CASSEWAGANYGYTF. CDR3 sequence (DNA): TGTGCCAGCAGTGAATGGGCAGGGGCGAACTATGGCTACACCTTC.

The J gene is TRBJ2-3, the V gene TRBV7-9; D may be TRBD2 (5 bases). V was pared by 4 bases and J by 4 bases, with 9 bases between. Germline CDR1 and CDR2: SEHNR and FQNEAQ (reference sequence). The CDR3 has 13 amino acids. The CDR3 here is CASSSTNADTQYF. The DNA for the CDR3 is TGTGCCAGCAGCTCGACTAATGCAGATACGCAGTATTTT.

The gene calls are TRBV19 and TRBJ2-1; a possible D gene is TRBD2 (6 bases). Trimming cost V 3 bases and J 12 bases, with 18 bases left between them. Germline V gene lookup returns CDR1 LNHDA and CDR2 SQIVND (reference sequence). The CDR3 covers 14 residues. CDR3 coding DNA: TGTGCCAGTAGTATTGAAGTTTTGGCCGGGGGGCAGTTCTTC. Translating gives CASSIEVLAGGQFF.

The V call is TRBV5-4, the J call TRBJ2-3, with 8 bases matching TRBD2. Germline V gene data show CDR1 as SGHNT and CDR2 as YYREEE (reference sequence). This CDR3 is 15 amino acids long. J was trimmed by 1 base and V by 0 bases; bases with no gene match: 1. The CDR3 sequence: CASSLEGLGTDTQYF. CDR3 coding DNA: TGTGCCAGCAGCTTGGAGGGACTAGGCACAGATACGCAGTATTTT.